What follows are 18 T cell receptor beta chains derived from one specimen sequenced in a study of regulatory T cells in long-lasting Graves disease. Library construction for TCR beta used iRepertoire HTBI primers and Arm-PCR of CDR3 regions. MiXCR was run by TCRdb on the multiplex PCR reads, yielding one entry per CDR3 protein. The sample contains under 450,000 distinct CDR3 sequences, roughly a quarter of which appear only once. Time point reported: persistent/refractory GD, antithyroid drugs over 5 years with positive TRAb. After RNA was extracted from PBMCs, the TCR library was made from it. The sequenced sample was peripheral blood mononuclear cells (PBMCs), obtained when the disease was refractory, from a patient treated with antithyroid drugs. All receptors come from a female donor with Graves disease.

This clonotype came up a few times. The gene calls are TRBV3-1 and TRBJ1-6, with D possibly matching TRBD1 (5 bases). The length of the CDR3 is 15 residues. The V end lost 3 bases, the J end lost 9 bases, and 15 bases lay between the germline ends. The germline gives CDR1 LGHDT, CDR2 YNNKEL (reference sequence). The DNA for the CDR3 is TGTGCCAGCAGCCAGGTCGTGGGGGGTCGTTCACCCCTCCACTTT. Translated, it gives CASSQVVGGRSPLHF. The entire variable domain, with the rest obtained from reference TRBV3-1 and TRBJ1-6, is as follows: DTAVSQTPKYLVTQMGNDKSIKCEQNLGHDTMYWYKQDSKKFLKIMFSYNNKELIINETVPNRFSPKSPDKAHLNLHINSLELGDSAVYFCASSQVVGGRSPLHFGNGTRLTVT.

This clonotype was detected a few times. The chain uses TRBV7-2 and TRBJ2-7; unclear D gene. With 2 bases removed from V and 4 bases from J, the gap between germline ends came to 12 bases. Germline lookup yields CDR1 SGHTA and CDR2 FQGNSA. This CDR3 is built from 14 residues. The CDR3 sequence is CASSLPLGRYEQYF. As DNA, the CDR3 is TGTGCCAGCAGCTTACCACTCGGGCGATACGAGCAGTACTTC.

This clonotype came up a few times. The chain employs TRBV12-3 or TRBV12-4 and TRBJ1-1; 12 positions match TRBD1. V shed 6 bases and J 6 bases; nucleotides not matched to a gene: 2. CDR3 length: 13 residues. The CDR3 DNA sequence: TGTGCCAGCAGGGGGACAGGGGGCGCTGAAGCTTTCTTT. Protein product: CASRGTGGAEAFF.

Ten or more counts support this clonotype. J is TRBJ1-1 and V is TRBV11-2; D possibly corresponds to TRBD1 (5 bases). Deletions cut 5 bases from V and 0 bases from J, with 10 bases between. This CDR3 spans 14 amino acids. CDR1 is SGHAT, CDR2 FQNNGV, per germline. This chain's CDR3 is CASSHGAVNTEAFF. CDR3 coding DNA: TGTGCCAGCAGCCATGGGGCCGTGAACACTGAAGCTTTCTTT.

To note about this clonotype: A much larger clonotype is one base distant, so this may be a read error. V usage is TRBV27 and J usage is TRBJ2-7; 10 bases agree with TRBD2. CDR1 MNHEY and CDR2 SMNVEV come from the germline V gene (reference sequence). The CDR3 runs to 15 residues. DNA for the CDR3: TGTGCCGGCAGTTCTTTAGCGGGAGGAAGGTACGAGCAGTACTTC. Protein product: CAGSSLAGGRYEQYF.

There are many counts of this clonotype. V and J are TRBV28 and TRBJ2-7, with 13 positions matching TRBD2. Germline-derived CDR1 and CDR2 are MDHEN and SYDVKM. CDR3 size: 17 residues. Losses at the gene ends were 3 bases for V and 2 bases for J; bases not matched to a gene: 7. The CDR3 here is CASSFRTSGSWAYEQYF. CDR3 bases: TGTGCCAGCAGTTTCCGGACTAGCGGGAGCTGGGCCTACGAGCAGTACTTC.

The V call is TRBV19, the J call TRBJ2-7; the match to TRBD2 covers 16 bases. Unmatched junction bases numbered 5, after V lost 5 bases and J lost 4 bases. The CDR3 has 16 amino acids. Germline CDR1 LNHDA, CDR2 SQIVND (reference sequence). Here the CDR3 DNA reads TGTGCCAGTAGTCCCGCGGGACTAGCGGGAGGGTACGAGCAGTACTTC. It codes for CASSPAGLAGGYEQYF. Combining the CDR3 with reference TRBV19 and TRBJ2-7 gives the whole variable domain DGGITQSPKYLFRKEGQNVTLSCEQNLNHDAMYWYRQDPGQGLRLIYYSQIVNDFQKGDIAEGYSVSREKKESFPLTVTSAQKNPTAFYLCASSPAGLAGGYEQYFGPGTRLTVT.

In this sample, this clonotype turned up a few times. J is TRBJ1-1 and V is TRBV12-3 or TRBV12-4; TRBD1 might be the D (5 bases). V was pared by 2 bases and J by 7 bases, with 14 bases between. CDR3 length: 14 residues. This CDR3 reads CASSLPTGGYEAFF. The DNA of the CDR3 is TGTGCCAGCAGTTTACCCACGGGGGGGTATGAAGCTTTCTTT.

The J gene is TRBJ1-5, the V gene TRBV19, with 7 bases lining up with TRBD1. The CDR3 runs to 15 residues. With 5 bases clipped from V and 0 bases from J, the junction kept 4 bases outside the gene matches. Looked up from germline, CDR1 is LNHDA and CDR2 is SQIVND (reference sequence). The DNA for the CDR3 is TGTGCCAGTAGTCCAACAGGGGCTAGCAATCAGCCCCAGCATTTT. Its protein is CASSPTGASNQPQHF.

This CDR3 reads CASSTPGVSNTGELFF. Written as DNA, the CDR3 is TGCGCCAGCAGCACACCAGGGGTATCGAACACCGGGGAGCTGTTTTTT. The chain employs TRBV5-1 and TRBJ2-2; D is perhaps TRBD1 (6 bases). The CDR3 totals 16 residues. Deletions cut 4 bases from V and 0 bases from J, with 13 bases between. CDR1 is SGHRS, CDR2 YFSETQ, per germline.

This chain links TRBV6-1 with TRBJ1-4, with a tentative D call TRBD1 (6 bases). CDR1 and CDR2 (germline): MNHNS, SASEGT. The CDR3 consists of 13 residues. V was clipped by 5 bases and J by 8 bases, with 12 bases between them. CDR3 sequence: CASSPAGEEKLFF. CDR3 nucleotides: TGTGCCAGCAGTCCGGCAGGGGAAGAAAAACTGTTTTTT.

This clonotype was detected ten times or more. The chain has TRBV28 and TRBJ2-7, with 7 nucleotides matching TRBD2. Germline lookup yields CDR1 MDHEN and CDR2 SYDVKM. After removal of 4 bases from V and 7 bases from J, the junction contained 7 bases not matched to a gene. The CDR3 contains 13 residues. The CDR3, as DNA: TGTGCCAGCAGTTGGGGGAGGGCGCTGGAGCAGTACTTC. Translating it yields CASSWGRALEQYF.

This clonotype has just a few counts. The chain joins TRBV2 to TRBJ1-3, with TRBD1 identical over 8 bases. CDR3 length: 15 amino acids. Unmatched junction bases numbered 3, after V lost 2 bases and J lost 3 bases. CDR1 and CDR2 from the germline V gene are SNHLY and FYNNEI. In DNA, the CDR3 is TGTGCCAGCAGTGAACAGGGGGCGCGTGGAAACACCATATATTTT. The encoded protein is CASSEQGARGNTIYF. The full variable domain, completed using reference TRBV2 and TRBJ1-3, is EPEVTQTPSHQVTQMGQEVILRCVPISNHLYFYWYRQILGQKVEFLVSFYNNEISEKSEIFDDQFSVERPDGSNFTLKIRSTKLEDSAMYFCASSEQGARGNTIYFGEGSWLTVV.

The CDR3 DNA is TGTGCCAGCAGTGATGTTGGGCGGGGAGAGCCCCAGCATTTT. Protein product: CASSDVGRGEPQHF. The chain carries TRBV2 and TRBJ1-5; D gene unclear. V was shortened by 3 bases and J by 8 bases, with 14 bases between the two germline ends. The CDR3 has 14 residues. Germline CDR1 is SNHLY and CDR2 is FYNNEI.

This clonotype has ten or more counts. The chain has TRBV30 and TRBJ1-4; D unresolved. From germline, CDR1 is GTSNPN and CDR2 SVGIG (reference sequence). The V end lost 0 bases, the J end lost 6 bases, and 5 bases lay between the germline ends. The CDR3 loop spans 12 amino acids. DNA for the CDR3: TGTGCCTGGAGTGTACAACATGAAAAACTGTTTTTT. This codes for CAWSVQHEKLFF.

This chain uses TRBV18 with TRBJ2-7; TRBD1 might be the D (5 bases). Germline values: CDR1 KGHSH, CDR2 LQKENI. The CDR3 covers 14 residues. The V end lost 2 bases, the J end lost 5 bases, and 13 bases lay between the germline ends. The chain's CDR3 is CASSPSFSGNEQYF. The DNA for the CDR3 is TGTGCCAGCTCACCATCATTTTCAGGGAACGAGCAGTACTTC.

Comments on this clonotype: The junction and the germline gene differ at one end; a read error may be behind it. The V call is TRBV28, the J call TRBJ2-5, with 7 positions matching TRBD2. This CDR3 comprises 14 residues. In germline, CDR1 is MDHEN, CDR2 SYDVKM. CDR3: CASSPGGTQEIQYF. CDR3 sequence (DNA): TGTGCCAGCAGCCCCGGGGGGACCCAAGAGATCCAGTACTTC.

The CDR3 DNA reads TGTGCCAGCAGCTCAGCCGTAGGCTTTGGGGGCAATCAGCCCCAGCATTTT. As protein: CASSSAVGFGGNQPQHF. The V and J genes are TRBV7-8 and TRBJ1-5; D is unclear. The CDR3 is 17 amino acids. V was shortened by 4 bases and J by 2 bases, with 18 bases between the two germline ends. CDR1 SGHVS and CDR2 FQNEAQ come from the germline V gene.